These 27 T cell receptor beta chains were sequenced from one sample in a study of OX40 agonist ivuxolimab in advanced cancers. Produced via immunoSEQ multiplex PCR; TCRdb's table is partial and in-frame only. The sample holds roughly 75,000 clones, just over 85% seen once. The sequencing used CD4+ or CD8+ T cells sorted from blood, collected in a trial of the OX40 agonist ivuxolimab. These receptors originate from an adult with an advanced solid tumor such as melanoma, head and neck, liver or kidney cancer.

The chain recombines TRBV10-2 with TRBJ2-3, with D perhaps matching TRBD1 or TRBD2 (5 bases each). The CDR3 loop spans 14 amino acids. CDR1 is WSHSY, CDR2 SAAADI, per germline. V lost 2 bases and J 6 bases, leaving 12 bases between the germline ends. The CDR3 is CASSERLGGDTQYF. CDR3 in DNA: TGCGCCAGCAGTGAGAGGCTTGGGGGTGATACGCAGTATTTT.

The chain carries TRBV6-6 and TRBJ1-2; perhaps TRBD1 as D (5 bases). Trimming stripped 6 bases from V and 2 bases from J, with 16 bases between. Germline CDR1 and CDR2: MNHNY and SVGAGI (reference sequence). The CDR3 is 15 amino acids. The CDR3 nucleotides read TGTGCCAGCAGCCGCCTTAGCCGGGACAACTATGGCTACACCTTC. The encoded protein is CASSRLSRDNYGYTF.

This chain uses TRBV5-1 with TRBJ1-5; D call uncertain. The CDR3 totals 15 residues. Trimming shortened V by 5 bases and J by 1 base, and 13 bases separated the two germline ends. The germline V gene encodes CDR1 SGHRS and CDR2 YFSETQ. The CDR3 bases are TGCGCCAGCAGACGGGCCCCGGCCAGCAATCAGCCCCAGCATTTT. It codes for CASRRAPASNQPQHF.

The V call is TRBV2, the J call TRBJ1-4; no reliable D call. From germline, CDR1 is SNHLY and CDR2 FYNNEI. Trimming pared 2 bases from V and 4 bases from J, leaving 2 bases between. The CDR3 runs to 12 residues. The CDR3 bases are TGTGCCAGCAGTGAAAGTAATGAAAAACTGTTTTTT. Protein sequence: CASSESNEKLFF.

The CDR3 DNA reads TGTGCCAGCAGAATGAGCTCCTATAATTCACCCCTCCACTTT. Protein: CASRMSSYNSPLHF. The chain combines TRBV6-4 with TRBJ1-6; D is unclear. Germline V lookup: CDR1 MRHNA, CDR2 SNTAGT. V was trimmed by 6 bases and J by 0 bases, leaving 6 bases between them. CDR3 length: 14 residues.

V is TRBV6-6 and J is TRBJ1-4, with 7 bases lining up with TRBD1. The J segment lost 3 bases and the V segment lost 7 bases, leaving 8 bases of the junction unmatched. Per the germline V gene, CDR1 is MNHNY and CDR2 is SVGAGI (reference sequence). CDR3 length: 15 amino acids. CDR3 nucleotides: TGTGCCAGCAAATTTGCCGGGACAGCTAATGAAAAACTGTTTTTT. It translates to CASKFAGTANEKLFF.

The gene calls are TRBV6-6 and TRBJ2-5; D remains ambiguous. V gave up 4 bases and J gave up 4 bases, with 4 bases separating them. The CDR3 is 11 residues long. In germline, CDR1 is MNHNY, CDR2 SVGAGI (reference sequence). CDR3 bases: TGTGCCAGCAGTTTCGGAGAGACCCAGTACTTC. Translated: CASSFGETQYF.

This clone was recorded once. The J gene is TRBJ2-7, the V gene TRBV7-2, with D unclear. The CDR3 is made up of 13 amino acids. The germline gives CDR1 SGHTA, CDR2 FQGNSA. With 3 bases removed from V and 7 bases from J, the gap between germline ends came to 13 bases. In nucleotides, the CDR3 is TGTGCCAGCAGCTTGTGGTCTGATGGGGAGCAGTACTTC. Its protein product is CASSLWSDGEQYF.

The V call is TRBV7-8, the J call TRBJ2-1, with D perhaps TRBD1 (6 bases). The germline CDR1 and CDR2 sequences are SGHVS and FQNEAQ. V lost 2 bases to trimming and J lost 8 bases, with 19 bases between them. CDR3 length: 16 amino acids. CDR3 in DNA: TGTGCCAGCAGCTTATACAGGGTAGTATCTCACTATGAGCAGTTCTTC. Protein sequence: CASSLYRVVSHYEQFF.

With respect to this clone: One end of the junction varies from germline; a read error may be responsible. The chain employs TRBV7-8 and TRBJ2-1, with 9 positions matching TRBD2. This CDR3 is 15 amino acids long. CDR1 and CDR2 from the germline V gene are SGHVS and FQNEAQ. DNA of the CDR3: TGTGCCAGCAGTTTAGCGGGAGCGTCCTACAATGAGCAGTTCTTC. It encodes CASSLAGASYNEQFF.

The table lists this clone with a count of one. The genes are TRBV11-2 and TRBJ1-1; unclear D gene. Germline CDR1 is SGHAT and CDR2 is FQNNGV. The V and J ends lost 3 bases and 0 bases respectively, with 8 bases between them. This CDR3 is built from 14 residues. CDR3 region: CASSFKLLNTEAFF. CDR3 nucleotide sequence: TGTGCCAGCAGCTTTAAGCTTCTGAACACTGAAGCTTTCTTT.

This chain connects TRBV9 to TRBJ1-2; D unresolved. From germline, CDR1 is SGDLS and CDR2 YYNGEE. The CDR3 consists of 15 residues. V dropped 3 bases and J dropped 7 bases, with 19 bases sitting between them. The CDR3 DNA follows: TGTGCCAGCAGCGACACCGGGAGGCCCTATGGTGGCTACACCTTC. It specifies CASSDTGRPYGGYTF.

Only a few counts were recorded for this clone. The chain links TRBV7-2 to TRBJ2-5; no clear D gene. V lost 2 bases and J lost 2, with 6 bases in between. CDR1 and CDR2 (germline): SGHTA, FQGNSA. CDR3 length equals 13 residues. CDR3 in DNA: TGTGCCAGCAGCTTATTCGCGCAAGAGACCCAGTACTTC. Translating gives CASSLFAQETQYF.

The chain links TRBV19 to TRBJ2-4; D unclear. The CDR3 has 14 residues. Germline CDR1 LNHDA, CDR2 SQIVND (reference sequence). The V end was cut by 1 base, the J end by 1 base, with 5 bases between. CDR3 loop: CASSIGKAKNIQYF. The CDR3 DNA reads as TGTGCCAGTAGTATAGGGAAGGCCAAAAACATTCAGTACTTC.

The chain employs TRBV5-1 and TRBJ1-5; D might be TRBD1 (5 bases). CDR1 SGHRS and CDR2 YFSETQ come from the germline V gene. Trimming shortened V by 0 bases and J by 2 bases, and 9 bases separated the two germline ends. This CDR3 is 15 amino acids long. This chain's CDR3 is CASSLAWGGNQPQHF. The CDR3 DNA follows: TGCGCCAGCAGCTTGGCGTGGGGGGGCAATCAGCCCCAGCATTTT.

V gene TRBV7-2 combines with J gene TRBJ1-1; a weak D match, TRBD1 (5 bases). The CDR3 has 13 residues. Germline V lookup: CDR1 SGHTA, CDR2 FQGNSA. Deletions cut 4 bases from V and 4 bases from J, with 10 bases between. CDR3 amino acids: CASSSRGGTEAFF. CDR3 nucleotides: TGTGCCAGCAGCTCTCGGGGGGGCACTGAAGCTTTCTTT. The complete variable domain, with remaining parts taken from reference TRBV7-2 and TRBJ1-1, reads GAGVSQSPSNKVTEKGKDVELRCDPISGHTALYWYRQSLGQGLEFLIYFQGNSAPDKSGLPSDRFSAERTGGSVSTLTIQRTQQEDSAVYLCASSSRGGTEAFFGQGTRLTVV.

V is TRBV15 and J is TRBJ1-1, with TRBD1 matching 9 bases. Germline loops: CDR1 LNHNV, CDR2 YYDKDF (reference sequence). The CDR3 loop spans 16 amino acids. V was pared by 1 base and J by 1 base, with 4 bases of the junction left unmatched. CDR3 sequence: CATSRGQGQGNTEAFF. The CDR3 nucleotides read TGTGCCACCAGCAGAGGGCAGGGACAGGGGAACACTGAAGCTTTCTTT.

The V call is TRBV6-5, the J call TRBJ1-6, with a tentative D call TRBD1 (6 bases). V gave up 6 bases and J gave up 8 bases, with 14 bases separating them. The CDR3 runs to 14 residues. Germline CDR1 is MNHEY and CDR2 is SVGAGI. The CDR3 region has the DNA TGTGCCAGCAGCCCCGTAGGGGGTTATTCACCCCTCCACTTT. Translated, it gives CASSPVGGYSPLHF.

V is TRBV5-4 and J is TRBJ1-1; D remains unclear. The germline gives CDR1 SGHNT, CDR2 YYREEE (reference sequence). V lost 3 bases and J 0 bases, leaving 12 bases between the germline ends. The CDR3 runs 15 residues. The DNA of the CDR3 is TGTGCCAGCAGCTATTGGCCAGAAATGAACACTGAAGCTTTCTTT. It is translated as CASSYWPEMNTEAFF.

V gene TRBV15 combines with J gene TRBJ1-5; maybe TRBD1 (5 bases). CDR1 and CDR2 from the germline V gene are LNHNV and YYDKDF (reference sequence). The germline V and J ends were trimmed by 0 bases and 9 bases, with 12 bases remaining between them. The CDR3 loop spans 14 amino acids. The CDR3 sequence: CATSREGGIRPQHF. CDR3 coding DNA: TGTGCCACCAGCAGAGAGGGGGGGATCCGGCCCCAGCATTTT. The full variable domain, with the rest looked up from reference TRBV15 and TRBJ1-5, is DAMVIQNPRYQVTQFGKPVTLSCSQTLNHNVMYWYQQKSSQAPKLLFHYYDKDFNNEADTPDNFQSRRPNTSFCFLDIRSPGLGDTAMYLCATSREGGIRPQHFGDGTRLSIL.

The chain is built from TRBV11-2 and TRBJ2-4; weak D call: TRBD1 (5 bases). CDR1 and CDR2 (germline): SGHAT, FQNNGV. The CDR3 sequence is 15 residues long. Trimming removed 0 bases from V and 4 bases from J, with 10 bases in between. This CDR3 reads CASSLDLQGKNIQYF. The CDR3, as DNA: TGTGCCAGCAGCTTAGATCTCCAGGGAAAAAACATTCAGTACTTC.

In its sample, this clone was seen once. At one end, the junction sequence differs from germline, possibly due to a read error. V is TRBV2 and J is TRBJ1-1; TRBD1 matches at 8 bases. The CDR3 has 12 amino acids. Per germline, CDR1 SNHLY and CDR2 FYNNEI. CDR3 sequence (DNA): TGTGCCAGCAGGGAAGACCGGGACAGGCCTGATTTT. It codes for CASREDRDRPDF.

This clone was found a few times. CDR3 residues: CASSIGRRTEAFF. The CDR3 nucleotides are TGTGCCAGTAGTATAGGTCGGCGGACTGAAGCTTTCTTT. The chain uses TRBV19 and TRBJ1-1; D is undetermined. Germline CDR1 and CDR2: LNHDA and SQIVND (reference sequence). V lost 1 base and J 5 bases, leaving 8 bases between the germline ends. This CDR3 is 13 amino acids long.

This rearrangement joins TRBV4-2 to TRBJ1-2; a possible D gene is TRBD1 (6 bases). From germline, CDR1 is LGHNA and CDR2 YNFKEQ. V lost 0 bases and J 5 bases, leaving 16 bases between the germline ends. The CDR3 spans 16 residues. The CDR3 sequence is CASSQDFGQPRYGYTF. CDR3 bases: TGTGCCAGCAGCCAAGATTTCGGACAGCCACGGTATGGCTACACCTTC.

A single count supports this clone. The chain recombines TRBV19 with TRBJ2-1; 8 nucleotides line up with TRBD2. The CDR3 length is 15 residues. Per germline, CDR1 LNHDA and CDR2 SQIVND (reference sequence). V gave up 3 bases and J gave up 7 bases; unmatched junction bases: 8. The DNA for the CDR3 is TGTGCCAGTAGTATCGGGACTAGGGGCCCTAATGAGCAGTTCTTC. Amino acid sequence: CASSIGTRGPNEQFF.

V and J are TRBV27 and TRBJ1-5, with a weak D call TRBD1 (5 bases). The CDR3 runs 13 residues. Trimming shortened V by 2 bases and J by 7 bases, and 9 bases separated the two germline ends. Per germline, CDR1 MNHEY and CDR2 SMNVEV (reference sequence). The DNA for the CDR3 is TGTGCCAGCAGTTTACAGGGTAGGCAGCCCCAGCATTTT. It codes for CASSLQGRQPQHF.

V is TRBV29-1 and J is TRBJ1-1; TRBD1 matches 9 bases. In germline, CDR1 is SQVTM, CDR2 ANQGSEA. V was pared by 6 bases and J by 7 bases, with 9 bases of the junction left unmatched. The CDR3 spans 13 residues. CDR3 in amino acids: CSVQRQGVREAFF. Here the CDR3 DNA reads TGCAGCGTACAACGACAGGGGGTACGTGAAGCTTTCTTT.